This T cell receptor (beta chain) was captured in a study of T-cell memory formation after mild COVID-19. This CDR3 spans 15 amino acids. V lost 2 bases to trimming and J lost 4 bases, with 12 bases between them. CDR1 MNHEY and CDR2 SVGEGT come from the germline V gene. MiXCR was run by TCRdb on the 5' RACE reads, yielding one entry per CDR3 protein. Of under 400,000 distinct CDR3 sequences listed, approximately 29% are singletons. This sequence joins TRBV6-2 or TRBV6-3 and TRBJ2-1, with a tentative D call TRBD1 (6 bases). This clonotype originated in an adult woman who had mild COVID-19 (a few samples of this study predate the infection). Cell type and time point are not known. Sequencing used PBMCs or a T cell subset sorted from them (not recorded which). In DNA, the CDR3 is TGTGCCAGCAGTTACGGCTTAGGGGGTTACAATGAGCAGTTCTTC. Amino acids: CASSYGLGGYNEQFF.